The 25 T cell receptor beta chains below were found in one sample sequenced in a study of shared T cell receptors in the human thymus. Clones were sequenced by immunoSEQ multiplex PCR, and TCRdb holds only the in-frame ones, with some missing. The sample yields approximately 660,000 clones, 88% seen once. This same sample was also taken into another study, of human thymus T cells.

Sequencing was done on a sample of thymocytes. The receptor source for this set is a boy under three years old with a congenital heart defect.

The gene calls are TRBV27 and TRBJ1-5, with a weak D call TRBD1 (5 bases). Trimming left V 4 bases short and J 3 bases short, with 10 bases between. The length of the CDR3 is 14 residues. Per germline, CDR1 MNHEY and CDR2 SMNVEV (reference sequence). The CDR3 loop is CASSSDKANQPQHF. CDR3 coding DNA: TGTGCCAGCAGTTCGGACAAGGCCAATCAGCCCCAGCATTTT.

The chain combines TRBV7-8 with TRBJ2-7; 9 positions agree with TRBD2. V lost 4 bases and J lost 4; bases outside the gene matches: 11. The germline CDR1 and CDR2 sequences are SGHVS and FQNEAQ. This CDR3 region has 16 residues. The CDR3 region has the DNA TGTGCCAGCAGCTCCCTCGATGGCGGGAGGGCGTACGAGCAGTACTTC. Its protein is CASSSLDGGRAYEQYF.

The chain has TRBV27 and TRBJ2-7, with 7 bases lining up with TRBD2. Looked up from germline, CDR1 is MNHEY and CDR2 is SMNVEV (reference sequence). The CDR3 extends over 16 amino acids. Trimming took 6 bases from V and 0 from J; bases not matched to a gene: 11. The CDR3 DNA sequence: TGTGCCAGCAGCCCCGGACCCGGGAGGCCCTCCTACGAGCAGTACTTC. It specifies CASSPGPGRPSYEQYF.

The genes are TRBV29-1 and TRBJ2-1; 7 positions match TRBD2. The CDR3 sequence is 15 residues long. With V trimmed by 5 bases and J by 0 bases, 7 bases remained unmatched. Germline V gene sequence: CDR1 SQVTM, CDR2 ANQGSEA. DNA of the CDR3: TGCAGCGTTCCGCACCTAGCGGTCTCCTACAATGAGCAGTTCTTC. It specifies CSVPHLAVSYNEQFF.

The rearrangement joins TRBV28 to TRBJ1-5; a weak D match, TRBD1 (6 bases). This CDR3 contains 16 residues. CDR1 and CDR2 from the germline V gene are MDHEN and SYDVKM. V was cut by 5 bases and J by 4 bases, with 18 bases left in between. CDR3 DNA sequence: TGTGCCAGCAGTCCCACCCACCGGGACATAAATCAGCCCCAGCATTTT. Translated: CASSPTHRDINQPQHF.

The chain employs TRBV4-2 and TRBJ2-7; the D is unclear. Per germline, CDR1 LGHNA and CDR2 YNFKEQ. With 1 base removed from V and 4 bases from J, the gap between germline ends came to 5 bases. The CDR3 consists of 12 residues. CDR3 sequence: CASSQGTYEQYF. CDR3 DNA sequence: TGTGCCAGCAGCCAAGGTACATACGAGCAGTACTTC.

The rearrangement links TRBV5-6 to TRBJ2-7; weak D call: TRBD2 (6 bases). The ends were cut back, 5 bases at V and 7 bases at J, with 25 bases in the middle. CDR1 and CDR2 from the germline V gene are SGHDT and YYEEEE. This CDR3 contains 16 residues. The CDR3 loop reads CASRLVATDPEGEQYF. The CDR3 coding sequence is TGTGCCAGCAGACTGGTGGCTACGGATCCGGAGGGGGAGCAGTACTTC.

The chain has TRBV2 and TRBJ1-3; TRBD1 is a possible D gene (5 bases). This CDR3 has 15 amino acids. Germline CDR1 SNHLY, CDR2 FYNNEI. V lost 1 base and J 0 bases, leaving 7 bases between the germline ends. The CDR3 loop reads CASSEVGVSGNTIYF. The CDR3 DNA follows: TGTGCCAGCAGTGAAGTAGGGGTCTCTGGAAACACCATATATTTT.

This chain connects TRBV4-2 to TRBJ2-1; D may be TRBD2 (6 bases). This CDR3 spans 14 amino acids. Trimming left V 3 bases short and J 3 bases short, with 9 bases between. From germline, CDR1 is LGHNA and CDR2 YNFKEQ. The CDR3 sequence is CASSQWEDYNEQFF. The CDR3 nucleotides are TGTGCCAGCAGCCAGTGGGAGGACTACAATGAGCAGTTCTTC.

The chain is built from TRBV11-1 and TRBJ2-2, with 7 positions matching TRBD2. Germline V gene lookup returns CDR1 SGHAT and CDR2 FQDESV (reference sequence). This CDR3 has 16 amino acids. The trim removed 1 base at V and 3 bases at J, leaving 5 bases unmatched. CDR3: CASSLVGGRDTGELFF. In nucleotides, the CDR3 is TGTGCCAGCAGCTTAGTGGGAGGGCGGGACACCGGGGAGCTGTTTTTT.

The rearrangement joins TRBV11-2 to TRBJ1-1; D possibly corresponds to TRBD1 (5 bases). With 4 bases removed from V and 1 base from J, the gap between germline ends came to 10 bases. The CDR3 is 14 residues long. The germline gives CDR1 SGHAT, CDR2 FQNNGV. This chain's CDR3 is CASSWSTGNTEAFF. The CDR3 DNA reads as TGTGCCAGCAGCTGGTCAACAGGGAACACTGAAGCTTTCTTT.

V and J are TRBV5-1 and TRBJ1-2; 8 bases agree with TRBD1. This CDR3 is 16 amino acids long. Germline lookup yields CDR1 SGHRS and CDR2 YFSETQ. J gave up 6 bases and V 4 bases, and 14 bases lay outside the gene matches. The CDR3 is CASSPTPDRARDGYTF. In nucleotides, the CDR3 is TGCGCCAGCAGCCCGACCCCGGACAGGGCGAGGGATGGCTACACCTTC.

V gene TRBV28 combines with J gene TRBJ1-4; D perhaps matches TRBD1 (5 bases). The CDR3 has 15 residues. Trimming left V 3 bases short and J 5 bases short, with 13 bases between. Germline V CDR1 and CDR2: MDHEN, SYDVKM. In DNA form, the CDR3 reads TGTGCCAGCAGTTTGGGGTCAGGGTTAAATGAAAAACTGTTTTTT. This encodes CASSLGSGLNEKLFF.

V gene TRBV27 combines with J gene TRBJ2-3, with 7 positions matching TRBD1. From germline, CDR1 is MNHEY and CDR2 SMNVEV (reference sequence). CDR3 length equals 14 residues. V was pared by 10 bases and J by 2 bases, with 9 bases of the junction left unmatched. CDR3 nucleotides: TGTGCCACCACCGGGACAGATTACACAGATACGCAGTATTTT. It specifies CATTGTDYTDTQYF.

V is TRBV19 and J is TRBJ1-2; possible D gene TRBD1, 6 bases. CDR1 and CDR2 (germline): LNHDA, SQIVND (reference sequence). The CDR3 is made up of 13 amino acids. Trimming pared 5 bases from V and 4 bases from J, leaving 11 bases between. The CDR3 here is CASSFGTTYGYTF. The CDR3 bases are TGTGCCAGTAGTTTCGGGACAACCTATGGCTACACCTTC.

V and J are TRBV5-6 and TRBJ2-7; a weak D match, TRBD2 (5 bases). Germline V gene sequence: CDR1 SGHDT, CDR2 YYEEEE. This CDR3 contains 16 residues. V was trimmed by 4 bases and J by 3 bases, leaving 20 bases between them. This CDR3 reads CASSPRAGKPLYEQYF. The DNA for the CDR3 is TGTGCCAGCAGCCCACGGGCGGGTAAACCTCTCTACGAGCAGTACTTC.

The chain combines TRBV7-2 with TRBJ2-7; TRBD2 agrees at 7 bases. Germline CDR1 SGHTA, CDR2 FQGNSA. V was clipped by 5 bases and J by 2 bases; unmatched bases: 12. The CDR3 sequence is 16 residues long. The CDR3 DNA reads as TGTGCCAGCAGCCCGCTCGGGCTAGCGGTGCCCTACGAGCAGTACTTC. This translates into CASSPLGLAVPYEQYF.

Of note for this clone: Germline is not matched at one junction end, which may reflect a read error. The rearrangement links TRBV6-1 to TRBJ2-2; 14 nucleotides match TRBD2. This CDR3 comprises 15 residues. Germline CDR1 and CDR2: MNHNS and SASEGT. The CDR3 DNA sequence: TGTGCCAGCAGTGAACCGGGACTAGCGGGAGAAAAGCCCCCTTTT. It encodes CASSEPGLAGEKPPF.

The CDR3, as DNA: TGTGCCAGCAGCCAAGATGCGGCGGAGTCATCCTACGAGCAGTACTTC. Its protein is CASSQDAAESSYEQYF. The V gene is TRBV14, the J gene TRBJ2-7; D gene uncertain. Germline V gene sequence: CDR1 SGHDN, CDR2 FVKESK. Trimming cost V 0 bases and J 1 base, with 13 bases left between them. CDR3 length equals 16 residues.

For the CDR3, the DNA is TGCGCCAGCAGCCAAGAAGTGGCTAGCATCGAGCAGTACTTC. Protein: CASSQEVASIEQYF. The chain combines TRBV4-1 with TRBJ2-7; the D gene is possibly TRBD2 (5 bases). Germline lookup yields CDR1 MGHRA and CDR2 YSYEKL. The CDR3 consists of 14 residues. V was shortened by 0 bases and J by 6 bases, with 12 bases between the two germline ends.

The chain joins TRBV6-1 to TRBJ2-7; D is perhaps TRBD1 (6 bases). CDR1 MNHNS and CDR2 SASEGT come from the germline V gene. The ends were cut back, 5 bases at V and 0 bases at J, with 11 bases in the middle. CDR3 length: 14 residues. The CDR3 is CASSSRDISYEQYF. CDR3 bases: TGTGCCAGCAGTTCACGGGACATCTCCTACGAGCAGTACTTC.

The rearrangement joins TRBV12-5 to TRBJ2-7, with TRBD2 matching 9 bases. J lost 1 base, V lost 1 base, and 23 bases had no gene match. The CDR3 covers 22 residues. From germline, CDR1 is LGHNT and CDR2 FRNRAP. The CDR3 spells CASGLGSGREGASGTISYEQYF. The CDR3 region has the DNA TGTGCTAGTGGTTTGGGGTCCGGCAGGGAGGGAGCTAGCGGGACAATTTCCTACGAGCAGTACTTC.

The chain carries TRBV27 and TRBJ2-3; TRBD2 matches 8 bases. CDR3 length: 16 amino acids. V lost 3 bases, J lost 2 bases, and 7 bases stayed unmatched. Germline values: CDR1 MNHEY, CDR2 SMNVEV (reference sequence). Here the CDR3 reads CASSFRAGGLTDTQYF. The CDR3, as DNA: TGTGCCAGCAGTTTCAGGGCGGGAGGCCTCACAGATACGCAGTATTTT.

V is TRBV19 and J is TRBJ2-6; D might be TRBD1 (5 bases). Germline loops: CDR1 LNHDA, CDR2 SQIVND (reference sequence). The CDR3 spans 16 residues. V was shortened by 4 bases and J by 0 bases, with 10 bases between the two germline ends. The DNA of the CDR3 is TGTGCCAGTAGTAGAGGACATAACTCTGGGGCCAACGTCCTGACTTTC. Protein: CASSRGHNSGANVLTF.

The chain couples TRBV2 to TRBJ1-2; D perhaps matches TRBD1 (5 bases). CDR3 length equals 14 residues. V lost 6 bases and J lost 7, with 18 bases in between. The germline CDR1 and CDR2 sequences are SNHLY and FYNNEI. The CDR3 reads CASSPFPQGRGYTF. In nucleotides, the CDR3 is TGTGCCAGCAGCCCCTTTCCTCAGGGCCGTGGCTACACCTTC. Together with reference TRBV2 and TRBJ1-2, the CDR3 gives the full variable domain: EPEVTQTPSHQVTQMGQEVILRCVPISNHLYFYWYRQILGQKVEFLVSFYNNEISEKSEIFDDQFSVERPDGSNFTLKIRSTKLEDSAMYFCASSPFPQGRGYTFGSGTRLTVV.